This T cell receptor (beta chain) was documented in a study of T cell responses to AZD1222 COVID-19 vaccine. In germline, CDR1 is MDHEN, CDR2 SYDVKM. This CDR3 is built from 15 residues. V lost 5 bases to trimming and J lost 5 bases; unmatched junction nucleotides: 8. TCRdb's copy holds only in-frame clones and misses some; the assay was immunoSEQ multiplex PCR. The table shows 95,000 to 150,000 clones, with roughly 90% occurring only once. This rearrangement joins TRBV28 to TRBJ1-1; 10 bases are a match to TRBD1. The sequencing here drew on peripheral blood, taken on day 0 of AZD1222 vaccination. The sequence was collected from an adult in good health. CDR3 amino acids: CASSPTGGVETEAFF. The CDR3 region has the DNA TGTGCCAGCAGTCCGACAGGGGGCGTAGAAACTGAAGCTTTCTTT.